This T cell receptor beta chain was identified in a study of blood T cell repertoires in COVID-19. Background on the study: Researchers got acute and convalescent COVID-19 samples from the United States, Italy and Spain. Sources were T cells, B-cell-depleted T cells, or PBMCs; the material itself was cDNA or gDNA.

Original analysis: Counts of nucleated cells, estimated from reference gene primer amplification, were obtained. Measured with immunoSEQ multiplex PCR; TCRdb has only the in-frame clones, and not every one. The V and J calls and clone size come from that table; D and trimming were worked out from the DNA. The table shows 150,000 to 200,000 clones, with 60% to 85% occurring only once. The CDR3 covers 15 residues. From germline, CDR1 is SGHNT and CDR2 YENEEA. Trimming removed 0 bases at V and 4 bases at J, with 10 bases between. This chain joins TRBV11-3 and TRBJ2-1; D call uncertain. The source of this sequence is a man aged 60 to 69 with active or convalescent COVID-19. The sequencing sample was made of peripheral blood. Here the CDR3 reads CASSLDFQLYNEQFF. Written as DNA, the CDR3 is TGTGCCAGCAGCTTAGATTTTCAGTTATACAATGAGCAGTTCTTC.